This is a list of T cell receptor beta chains from one sample in a study of graft-versus-host responses after intestinal transplantation. The method was immunoSEQ multiplex PCR; TCRdb's version includes in-frame clones alone and lacks a portion of them. The sample contains tens of thousands of clones, just under 95% of which appear only once. Here the sequenced sample was bone marrow, taken 700 to 850 days after intestinal transplantation. The receptors here all came from a human patient who received an intestinal transplant, so some T cells may come from the graft donor. CDR3s include the opening cysteine and the closing phenylalanine or tryptophan. D genes are given only for firm matches. Not every row has a clone size; where given, it reads once, few, many or a size class.

d_call j_call v_call clone_size cdr3_aa cdr3_nt
TRBD1 TRBJ1-5 TRBV15 - CATSLPGQYSNQPQHF TGTGCCACCAGCCTCCCGGGACAGTATAGCAATCAGCCCCAGCATTTT
TRBD1 TRBJ1-2 TRBV15 - CATQTGGMLDCGYTF TGTGCCACCCAGACAGGGGGCATGTTGGACTGTGGCTACACCTTC
TRBD1 TRBJ2-5 TRBV7-9 once CASSLTTGVGGETQYF TGTGCCAGCAGCTTAACGACAGGGGTAGGGGGAGAGACCCAGTACTTC
TRBD2 TRBJ2-5 TRBV11-3 - CASSLGLAGATGYQETQYF TGTGCCAGCAGCTTAGGCCTAGCGGGAGCAACAGGGTACCAAGAGACCCAGTACTTC
TRBD1 TRBJ2-1 TRBV5-1 - CASSLETGDEQFF TGCGCCAGCAGCTTGGAGACAGGGGATGAGCAGTTCTTC
- TRBJ1-1 TRBV6-5 - CASSYSMQVNTEAFF TGTGCCAGCAGTTACTCGATGCAAGTGAACACTGAAGCTTTCTTT
- TRBJ1-1 TRBV7-5 - CVRSCPVGAFF TGTGTCAGAAGCTGCCCAGTTGGAGCTTTCTTT
TRBD2 TRBJ2-7 TRBV2 - CASSPGGAGSYEQYF TGTGCCAGCAGCCCCGGGGGGGCCGGGTCCTACGAGCAGTACTTC
- TRBJ1-2 TRBV6-5 - CASSSDRNGYTF TGTGCCAGCAGTTCAGACAGGAACGGCTACACCTTC
- TRBJ1-1 TRBV6-5 - CASSYSEGNTEAFF TGTGCCAGCAGTTACTCGGAGGGAAACACTGAAGCTTTCTTT
- TRBJ1-6 TRBV5-1 - CASSLDRANNSPLHF TGCGCCAGCAGCTTGGACAGGGCGAATAATTCACCCCTCCACTTT
TRBD1 TRBJ2-3 TRBV6-7 - CASSYHLDRGHITDTQYF TGTGCCAGCAGTTACCATCTGGACAGGGGGCATATCACAGATACGCAGTATTTT
- TRBJ2-6 TRBV5-4 - CASSLVSPGANVLTF TGTGCCAGCAGCTTGGTGTCACCTGGGGCCAACGTCCTGACTTTC
- TRBJ1-5 TRBV5-4 - CASSLRGVNQPQHF TGTGCCAGCAGCTTGAGAGGGGTTAATCAGCCCCAGCATTTT
TRBD1 TRBJ2-5 TRBV10-1 - CASSGHRGLRETQYF TGCGCCAGCAGTGGCCACAGGGGGCTGAGAGAGACCCAGTACTTC
- TRBJ2-3 TRBV10-1 - CASSHPDTQYF TGCGCCAGCAGCCACCCCGATACGCAGTATTTT
- TRBJ2-1 TRBV5-1 once CASSTARLVYNEQFF TGCGCCAGCAGCACCGCGAGACTGGTTTACAATGAACAGTTCTTC
- TRBJ2-7 TRBV6-5 - CASSYHGTDSYEQYF TGTGCCAGCAGTTACCACGGGACCGATTCCTACGAGCAGTACTTC
- TRBJ2-3 TRBV7-7 - CASSLGSPGVDTQYF TGTGCCAGCAGCTTAGGGTCCCCTGGGGTAGATACGCAGTATTTT
TRBD1 TRBJ2-7 TRBV27 - CASSLTSQGNEQYF TGTGCCAGCAGTTTAACGTCACAGGGGAACGAGCAGTACTTC
TRBD1 TRBJ2-2 TRBV6-5 - CASSYGTGGKTGELFF TGTGCCAGCAGTTATGGAACAGGGGGCAAGACCGGGGAGCTGTTTTTT
- TRBJ2-1 TRBV27 - CASSPQLADVVRVPYNEQFF TGTGCCAGCAGTCCCCAACTAGCAGACGTGGTCCGGGTCCCTTACAATGAGCAGTTCTTC
- TRBJ2-3 TRBV9 - CASSVVLEDTQYF TGTGCCAGCAGCGTAGTCCTGGAAGATACGCAGTATTTT
TRBD2 TRBJ2-1 TRBV5-6 - CASSLGLAGTYNEQFF TGTGCCAGCAGCTTGGGACTAGCGGGTACCTACAATGAGCAGTTCTTC
TRBD1 TRBJ1-2 TRBV13 - CASSPDRDSEDGYTF TGTGCCAGCAGCCCGGACCGGGACAGCGAAGATGGCTACACCTTC
- TRBJ1-1 TRBV6-5 - CASIRGLNTEAFF TGTGCCAGCATTCGCGGTCTGAACACTGAAGCTTTCTTT
TRBD1 TRBJ2-7 TRBV18 - CASSPQGQASYEQYF TGTGCCAGCTCACCACAAGGACAGGCATCCTACGAGCAGTACTTC
- TRBJ2-7 TRBV10-1 - CASSSRYRTGYEQYF TGCGCCAGCAGTTCTCGATATAGAACAGGGTACGAGCAGTACTTC
- TRBJ2-7 TRBV19 - CASSIIGGDPYEQYF TGTGCCAGTAGTATAATTGGAGGGGACCCCTACGAGCAGTACTTC
- TRBJ1-1 TRBV7-9 - CASSVGGVAGAFF TGTGCCAGCAGCGTAGGGGGGGTTGCCGGAGCTTTCTTT
- TRBJ2-7 TRBV5-6 - CASSFAGTSYEQYF TGTGCCAGCAGCTTCGCTGGGACTTCCTACGAGCAGTACTTC
- TRBJ1-1 TRBV27 - CASSFGPPSETEAFF TGTGCCAGCAGTTTCGGCCCCCCCTCGGAAACTGAAGCTTTCTTT
- TRBJ2-1 TRBV6-4 - CASSDSGAAEQFF TGTGCCAGCAGTGACTCGGGGGCGGCGGAGCAGTTCTTC
- TRBJ1-1 TRBV27 - CASRPTLNTEAFF TGTGCCAGCAGACCAACCTTGAACACTGAAGCTTTCTTT
- TRBJ2-7 TRBV30 - CAWSEIGPTIYEQYF TGTGCCTGGAGTGAGATAGGGCCTACGATATACGAGCAGTACTTC
- TRBJ2-7 TRBV4-1 - CASSQDIRTTAYEQYF TGCGCCAGCAGCCAAGATATTCGGACAACCGCCTACGAGCAGTACTTC
- TRBJ2-7 TRBV5-1 once CASSWANREHEQYF TGCGCCAGCAGCTGGGCCAACAGGGAACACGAGCAGTACTTC
TRBD1 TRBJ2-5 TRBV19 - CARAPGQIQETQYF TGTGCCAGGGCACCGGGACAGATCCAAGAGACCCAGTACTTC
- TRBJ2-6 TRBV6-4 - CASSERSGANVLTF TGTGCCAGCAGTGAGCGCTCTGGGGCCAACGTCCTGACTTTC
TRBD1 TRBJ2-7 TRBV23-1 - CASSQGQSSYEQYF TGCGCCAGCAGTCAGGGACAGAGCTCCTACGAGCAGTACTTC
- TRBJ2-7 TRBV11-3 - CASSLDRCPLVYSYEQYF TGTGCCAGCAGCTTAGATAGGTGTCCGTTGGTTTACTCCTACGAGCAGTACTTC
- TRBJ2-1 TRBV4-2 - CASSPEGAGSEQFF TGTGCCAGCAGCCCAGAGGGGGCCGGGAGTGAGCAGTTCTTC
- TRBJ2-7 TRBV5-1 - CATSPYQGQTYEQYF TGCGCCACCAGCCCCTATCAGGGGCAAACCTACGAGCAGTACTTC